This TCR beta chain was obtained from a study of blood T cell repertoires in COVID-19. The overall study: Nucleic acid was either cDNA or gDNA, and it came from T cells, B-cell-depleted T cells, or PBMCs.

V gave up 1 base and J gave up 2 bases, with 9 bases separating them. This CDR3 is built from 14 residues. The germline V gene encodes CDR1 SEHNR and CDR2 FQNEAQ (reference sequence). This table comes from immunoSEQ multiplex PCR, and its TCRdb copy is limited to in-frame clones, with some not included. The sample yields about 210,000 clones, roughly 87% seen once. Sequenced material: PBMCs or T cells enriched from blood (not recorded which). This TCR was sampled from a man between 18 and 35 years old with acute COVID-19. The rearrangement uses TRBV7-9 and TRBJ2-7; no clear D. CDR3 nucleotides: TGTGCCAGCAGCTTAGGACTCACCGCCTACGAGCAGTACTTC. This gives the protein CASSLGLTAYEQYF. Together with reference TRBV7-9 and TRBJ2-7, the CDR3 gives the full variable domain: DTGVSQNPRHKITKRGQNVTFRCDPISEHNRLYWYRQTLGQGPEFLTYFQNEAQLEKSRLLSDRFSAERPKGSFSTLEIQRTEQGDSAMYLCASSLGLTAYEQYFGPGTRLTVT.